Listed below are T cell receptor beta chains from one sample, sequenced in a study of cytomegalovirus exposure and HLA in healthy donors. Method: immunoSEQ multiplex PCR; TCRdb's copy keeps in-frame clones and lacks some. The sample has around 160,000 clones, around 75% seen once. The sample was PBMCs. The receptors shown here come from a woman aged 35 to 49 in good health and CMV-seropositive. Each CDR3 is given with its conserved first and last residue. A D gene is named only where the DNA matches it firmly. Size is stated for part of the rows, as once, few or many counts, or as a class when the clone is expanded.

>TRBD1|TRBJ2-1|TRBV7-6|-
CASSSQDPGQGGRQFF
TGTGCCAGCAGCTCACAAGATCCGGGACAGGGGGGGCGGCAGTTCTTC
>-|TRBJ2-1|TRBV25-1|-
CASSLTGEVDEQFF
TGTGCCAGCTCCCTGACGGGAGAGGTCGATGAGCAGTTCTTC
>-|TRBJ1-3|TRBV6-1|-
CASSETVGNTIYF
TGTGCCAGCAGTGAGACAGTCGGAAACACCATATATTTT
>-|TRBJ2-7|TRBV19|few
CASSITPRGEQYF
TGTGCCAGTAGCATCACCCCCAGAGGCGAGCAGTACTTC
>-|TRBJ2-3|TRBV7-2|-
CASSLQGSVDTQYF
TGTGCCAGCAGCCTACAGGGATCCGTAGATACGCAGTATTTT
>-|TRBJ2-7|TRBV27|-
CASSSYSYEQYF
TGTGCCAGCAGTTCGTACTCCTACGAGCAGTACTTC
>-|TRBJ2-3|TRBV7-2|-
CASSLEGLTDTQYF
TGTGCCAGCAGCTTAGAGGGGCTCACAGATACGCAGTATTTT
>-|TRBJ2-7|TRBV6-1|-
CASSEISLASYEQYF
TGTGCCAGCAGTGAAATATCCCTAGCATCCTACGAGCAGTACTTC
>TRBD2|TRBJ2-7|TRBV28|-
CASSPSSGRNDEQYF
TGTGCCAGCAGTCCGTCTAGCGGGAGGAACGACGAGCAGTACTTC
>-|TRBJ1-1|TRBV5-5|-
CASSLGGPHTEAFF
TGTGCCAGCAGCTTGGGGGGGCCCCACACTGAAGCTTTCTTT
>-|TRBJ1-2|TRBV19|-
CASSIEGDGYTF
TGTGCCAGTAGTATAGAGGGAGATGGCTACACCTTC
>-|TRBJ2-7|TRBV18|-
CASSPQMTYEQYF
TGTGCCAGCTCACCGCAGATGACCTACGAGCAGTACTTC
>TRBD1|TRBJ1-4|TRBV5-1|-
CASSWTGELNEKLFF
TGCGCCAGCAGCTGGACAGGGGAATTAAATGAAAAACTGTTTTTT
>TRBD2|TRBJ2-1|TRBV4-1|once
CASSQFPTSGDKNEQFF
TGCGCCAGCAGCCAATTCCCGACTAGCGGGGACAAAAATGAGCAGTTCTTC
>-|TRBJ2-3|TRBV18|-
CASSSYTDTQYF
TGTGCCAGCTCATCTTACACAGATACGCAGTATTTT
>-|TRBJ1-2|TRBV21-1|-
CASSKVRGGNYGYTF
TGTGCCAGCAGCAAAGTTAGGGGGGGGAACTATGGCTACACCTTC
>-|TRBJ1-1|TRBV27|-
CATNHKGRGAFF
TGTGCCACTAACCACAAGGGTCGGGGAGCTTTCTTT
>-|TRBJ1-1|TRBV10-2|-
CASRLGGAEAFF
TGCGCCAGCAGGTTAGGGGGGGCTGAAGCTTTCTTT
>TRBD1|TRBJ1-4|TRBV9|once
CASSAGTGINEKLFF
TGTGCCAGCAGCGCTGGGACAGGCATAAATGAAAAACTGTTTTTT
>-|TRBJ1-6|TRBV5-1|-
CASSLEGGPSSPLHF
TGCGCCAGCAGCTTGGAGGGAGGGCCGTCGTCACCCCTCCACTTT
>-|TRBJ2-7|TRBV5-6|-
CASSGTAGPTYEQYF
TGTGCCAGCAGCGGTACGGCAGGGCCTACCTACGAGCAGTACTTC
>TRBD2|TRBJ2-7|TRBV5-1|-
CASSWTSRAYEQYF
TGCGCCAGCAGCTGGACTAGCCGAGCCTACGAGCAGTACTTC
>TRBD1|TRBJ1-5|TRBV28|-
CASSLAGGGNQPQHF
TGTGCCAGCAGTTTAGCAGGGGGCGGCAATCAGCCCCAGCATTTT
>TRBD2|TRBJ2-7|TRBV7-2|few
CASKIAGGPQEQYF
TGTGCCAGCAAAATAGCGGGAGGGCCGCAAGAGCAGTACTTC
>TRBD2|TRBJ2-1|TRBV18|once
CASSLTGTSGRAYNEQFF
TGTGCCAGCTCACTCACCGGGACTAGCGGGAGGGCCTACAATGAGCAGTTCTTC
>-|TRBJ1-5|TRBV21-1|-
CASSRAGDSNQPQHF
TGTGCCAGCAGCAGGGCAGGGGATAGCAATCAGCCCCAGCATTTT
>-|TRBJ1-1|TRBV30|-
CAWSVGQFGAFF
TGTGCCTGGAGTGTTGGTCAGTTTGGCGCTTTCTTT
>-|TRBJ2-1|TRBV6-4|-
CASSDGGTSSYNEQFF
TGTGCCAGCAGTGACGGGGGGACTTCCTCCTACAATGAGCAGTTCTTC
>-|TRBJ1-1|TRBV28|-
CASSLPRTLNTEAFF
TGTGCCAGCAGTTTACCCCGGACACTTAACACTGAAGCTTTCTTT
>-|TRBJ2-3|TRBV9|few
CASSEYRDTDTQYF
TGTGCCAGCAGCGAATATAGAGACACAGATACGCAGTATTTT
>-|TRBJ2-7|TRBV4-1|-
CASSQVVDPGYEQYF
TGCGCCAGCAGCCAAGTCGTGGACCCGGGGTACGAGCAGTACTTC
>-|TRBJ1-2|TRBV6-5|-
CASSYEGARSYTF
TGTGCCAGCAGTTACGAGGGAGCTCGGAGCTACACCTTC
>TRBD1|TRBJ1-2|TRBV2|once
CASWGQGTNYGYTF
TGTGCCAGCTGGGGACAGGGGACTAACTATGGCTACACCTTC
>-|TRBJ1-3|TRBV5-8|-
CASSFLRQVGNTIYF
TGTGCCAGCAGCTTCCTCAGACAGGTTGGAAACACCATATATTTT
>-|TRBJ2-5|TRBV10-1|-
CASSETPGGETQYF
TGCGCCAGCAGTGAGACCCCCGGGGGAGAGACCCAGTACTTC
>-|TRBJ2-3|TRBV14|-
CASSQLMSDTQYF
TGTGCCAGCAGCCAACTTATGTCAGATACGCAGTATTTT
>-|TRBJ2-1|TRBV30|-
CAWSVSLDGNEQFF
TGTGCCTGGAGTGTATCTCTAGACGGCAATGAGCAGTTCTTC
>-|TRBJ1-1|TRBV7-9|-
CASSPTGMNTEAFF
TGTGCCAGCAGCCCAACAGGGATGAACACTGAAGCTTTCTTT
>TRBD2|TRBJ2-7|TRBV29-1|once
CSAKPQWGGFSDEQYF
TGCAGCGCTAAGCCCCAGTGGGGGGGTTTTTCTGACGAGCAGTACTTC
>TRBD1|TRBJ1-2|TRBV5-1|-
CASSLGGTGDYGYTF
TGCGCCAGCAGCTTGGGGGGGACAGGGGACTATGGCTACACCTTC
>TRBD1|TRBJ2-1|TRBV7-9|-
CASSGRQGTSYNEQFF
TGTGCCAGCAGCGGACGACAGGGGACCTCCTACAATGAGCAGTTCTTC
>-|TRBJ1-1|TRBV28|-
CASSPSPAEAFF
TGTGCCAGCAGTCCCTCCCCTGCTGAAGCTTTCTTT